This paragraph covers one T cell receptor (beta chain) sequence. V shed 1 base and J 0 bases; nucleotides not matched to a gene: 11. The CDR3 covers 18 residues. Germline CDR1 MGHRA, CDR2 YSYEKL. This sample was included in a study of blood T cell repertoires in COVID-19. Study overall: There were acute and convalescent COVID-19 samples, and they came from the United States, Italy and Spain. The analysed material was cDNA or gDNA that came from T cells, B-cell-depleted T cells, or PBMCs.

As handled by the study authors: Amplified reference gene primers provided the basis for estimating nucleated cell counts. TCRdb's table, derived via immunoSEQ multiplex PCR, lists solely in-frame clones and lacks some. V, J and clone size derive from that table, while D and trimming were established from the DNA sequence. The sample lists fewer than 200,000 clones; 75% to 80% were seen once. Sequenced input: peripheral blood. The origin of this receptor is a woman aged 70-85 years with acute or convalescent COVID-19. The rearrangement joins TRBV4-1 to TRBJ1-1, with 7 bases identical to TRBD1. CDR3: CASSQVPTNGQVNTEAFF. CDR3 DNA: TGCGCCAGCAGCCAAGTACCAACCAATGGACAGGTGAACACTGAAGCTTTCTTT.